This T cell receptor beta chain was identified in a study of cytomegalovirus exposure and HLA in healthy donors. Regarding the study as a whole: Data from an earlier analysis indicated that most TCR beta V segments were productive either about 87% or about 30% of the time. Most TCRs appeared rarely, but some public TCRs recurred in many donors.

Notes on this clone: Antigen unknown.

Trimming removed 11 bases at V and 0 bases at J, with 8 bases between. Germline CDR1 is MGHDK and CDR2 is SYGVNS. This CDR3 comprises 12 residues. PCR was performed using 60 Vbeta and 13 Jbeta primers. Only in-frame clones appear in the TCRdb table, and some are missing; sequencing was by immunoSEQ multiplex PCR. The data show around 130,000 clones, roughly 80% seen once. V gene TRBV25-1 combines with J gene TRBJ1-3, with a weak D call TRBD1 (5 bases). The sequenced material came from PBMCs. The receptor was isolated from a middle-aged woman in good health and CMV-seropositive. CDR3 bases: TGTGCCTCAAGGGGCTCTGGAAACACCATATATTTT. Translating gives CASRGSGNTIYF.